This TCR beta chain was sequenced for a study of T cells after yellow fever vaccination (dated by TCRdb to about 2019). Regarding the research as a whole: Libraries from fractions with low cell numbers were prepared with the SMART-Seq v4 Ultra Low Input RNA kit. Two healthy male donors, one aged 18 to 30 and one aged 30 to 40 years, were included in the cohort. Bulk PBMC replicates and cell subsets were isolated from blood drawn at multiple timepoints before and after both primary and secondary immunization. To follow T-cell clones before and after primary and booster YFV17D yellow fever vaccination, bulk TCR alpha and beta repertoires were sequenced over time.

The germline ends are 12 bases apart after V is trimmed by 0 bases and J by 10 bases. CDR1 and CDR2 were assigned from the germline V gene (reference sequence) as LGHDT and YNNKEL. Taken from cysteine to phenylalanine, the CDR3 has 13 residues. The sequence is cut down to CDR3 DNA, 39 bases in frame from base 1. Per the publication, the treatment or condition label means: live attenuated yellow fever vaccine strain. PBMCs were isolated from peripheral blood using a standard Ficoll-Paque protocol. Dynabeads CD4 and CD8 positive selection kits were used to isolate CD4 and CD8 T-cell fractions. RNA was extracted with TriZol from bulk PBMCs, CD4 and CD8 fractions, and dextramer-positive and dextramer-negative fractions. This clonotype was seen repeatedly, ten times or more. Its target antigen remains unknown. Base-call qualities are not available, and no considerably larger clone is one nucleotide away.

Results the study describes overall, beyond this receptor: After the booster, most of the clones that had expanded following primary vaccination were detected again (just under 97% of CD4 and roughly 90% of CD8), which suggests that memory was broadly maintained. A small share of clonotypes occurred in both CD4 and CD8 compartments, likely arising from convergent recombination. Because abundant contaminating clonotypes from the bulk population could be contained in FACS-sorted repertoires, computational filtering was required. Compared with the primary T-cell response, the secondary T-cell response was faster but weaker, reaching its peak on day 5 rather than on day 15. Because only a couple of donors were included in the study, the extent to which the findings can be generalized is limited.

Sequencing was carried out with an Illumina NovaSeq 6000. Synthesis of TCR cDNA relied on 5'RACE template switching, a step that introduced a universal primer site along with unique molecular identifiers. Priming of cDNA synthesis was performed from both the TCR alpha and TCR beta constant segments. Two PCR steps were used to amplify libraries, with sample barcodes and sequencing adapters being added in the second step. Libraries were sequenced on Illumina HiSeq 2500 (2x100 bp) or NovaSeq (2x150 bp). In the source study's methods: Demultiplexing of reads and collapsing into UMI consensus sequences were performed with MIGEC, and V(D)J alignment was carried out with MiXCR. Vaccine-responding clonotypes were defined with edgeR using replicate PBMC samples, requiring FDR below 0.01 and a log2 fold change above 5 up to day 15. CD4 or CD8 identity was assigned to each bulk clonotype according to whether the clonotype was present at higher abundance in the sequenced CD4 repertoire or the sequenced CD8 repertoire. The raw public data were reprocessed by TCRdb itself: fastp quality trimming at Q25, MiXCR clonotype calling, in-frame beta chains only. Here each entry gathers all rows of one CDR3 protein and keeps the most common genes and DNA. The V and J calls, along with clone size, are taken from TCRdb and not from the paper's own processing. The sample profile shows about 210,000 distinct CDR3 sequences; approximately 3% of them were found once. The top ten clones comprise 3.2% of the sample.

In this chain, TRBV3-1 is recombined with TRBJ1-1; the D gene is perhaps TRBD1, on 5 matching bases. This clonotype originated in a man in his late teens or twenties who received the YFV17D yellow fever vaccine. Specimen: CD4+ T cells sorted from PBMCs, collected 10 days after the yellow fever booster vaccination. The DNA is TGTGCCAGCAGCCAAGACAGGGAAAACTCAGCTTTCTTT. Its protein is CASSQDRENSAFF.